This TCR beta chain was recovered during a study of T cell responses to AZD1222 COVID-19 vaccine (dated by TCRdb to the early 2020s). A note on the overall study: A total of 233 trial participants underwent TCR sequencing, of whom 200 to 220 had received two doses of AZD1222 and 26 had received two doses of the MenACWY control vaccine. Trial participants were enrolled by age into 18-55, 56-69 and 70-plus year subgroups, with approximately 150, 28 and 58 TCR-sequenced participants respectively. Study-wide conclusions, independent of this receptor: Because no samples from the day 14 peak response were available, repertoires could be characterized only after the peak T cell response. After two AZD1222 doses, spike-specific TCR breadth and depth were significantly higher than at day 0 and than in MenACWY recipients. Nearly half of unique spike-specific TCRs reportedly recognized epitopes outside regions mutated in the B.1.351 and B.1.1.7 variants. Participants were mostly white British and included more females than males, and it was suggested by the authors that clonal diversity may have been underestimated. Only five or six AZD1222 recipients were SARS-CoV-2 seropositive at baseline, limiting conclusions about previously exposed vaccinees. The 56-69-year group was small, and its depth increase did not reach significance, likely because of low power. The vaccine-associated CD4 TCRs covered the entire spike protein, and the dominant responses fell in regions 160-218 and 743-854.

Taken from the germline V gene, the CDR1 and CDR2 loops are SGHRS and YFSETQ. V and J are trimmed by 0 bases and 2 bases, and the gene matches miss 7 bases of the junction. Reading from cysteine to phenylalanine, the CDR3 counts 17 amino acids. The CDR3 DNA has 51 bases and is translated from base 1. The CDR3 regions of human TCRbeta chains were analyzed by immunosequencing. From the authors' description of their analysis: TCRs in the repertoires were compared against a reference library of SARS-CoV-2-specific TCRs that had been generated with the MIRA antigen-specificity platform. Breadth was defined as the fraction of unique TCRs that were SARS-CoV-2-associated, and depth was defined as the fraction of total T cells that were SARS-CoV-2-associated. Using the MIRA data, each spike-specific TCR was mapped to the spike region that the TCR reacts to and placed in a CD4 or CD8 class. Log10-transformed breadth and depth values were compared by one-way ANOVA with Sidak's multiple comparisons tests. TCRdb re-hosts the immuneACCESS table, in-frame sequences only. Its copies lack some clones; in the studies checked, an unresolved V gene accounts for under half of them, and the cause for the rest is not known. V and J calls plus clone size are reproduced from that table; the DNA served to infer D and trimming. Across this sample there are 84,000 or so clones, with around 91% seen only once. Around 5% of the sample is in the top ten clones.

Concerning this clone itself: Its antigen has not been determined. No quality values exist for individual bases; no much larger clone is one base distant.

Reading the label with the study, this specimen's time point is: baseline before first vaccination. The label giving this sample's treatment or condition can be read as: meningococcal conjugate vaccine given as trial control. Samples from vaccinated people were obtained from the UK trials COV001 and COV002, which included a single-blind randomized controlled phase 2/3 trial of AZD1222 (ChAdOx1 nCoV-19) in healthy adults. Trial participant PBMC samples were collected at day 0 and day 28 after the second dose for TCRbeta chain sequencing. The rearranged chain carries TRBV5-1 and TRBJ2-3; 9 bases in between match TRBD2. Here the sequenced sample was peripheral blood, taken on day 0 of MenACWY control vaccination. The clonotype comes from an adult in good health. CDR3 reads: CASSLGLAEPTTDTQYF. The base sequence is TGCGCCAGCAGCTTGGGACTAGCGGAACCCACCACAGATACGCAGTATTTT. The reference TRBV5-1 and TRBJ2-3 proteins fill in what lies around the CDR3, so the full variable domain reads KAGVTQTPRYLIKTRGQQVTLSCSPISGHRSVSWYQQTPGQGLQFLFEYFSETQRNKGNFPGRFSGRQFSNSRSEMNVSTLELGDSALYLCASSLGLAEPTTDTQYFGPGTRLTVL.